These T cell receptor beta chains were read from a single sample in a study of cytomegalovirus exposure and HLA in healthy donors. Generated by immunoSEQ multiplex PCR, the TCRdb table keeps only in-frame clones and is missing some. The repertoire holds 100,000 to 150,000 clones, with roughly four fifths as singletons. The sequenced material came from PBMCs. The receptors stem from a woman aged 40 to 55 in good health and CMV-seropositive. Each CDR3 is given without its conserved first and last residue. Clone size appears in some rows only: once, few, many, or a class for an expanded clone.

J gene	V gene	clone size	CDR3 protein
TRBJ2-1	TRBV5-3	NA	ARSTSVGTASGSVYNEQF
TRBJ1-1	TRBV6-4	NA	ASSDPGQGPEAF
TRBJ1-3	TRBV6-1	few	ASSEMGQQDGNTIY
TRBJ1-1	TRBV6-5	NA	ASTNDRVGTEAF
TRBJ2-7	TRBV6-1	few	ASSVSGATYEQY
TRBJ2-2	TRBV7-9	NA	ASSLGEANTGELF
TRBJ1-5	TRBV4-3	NA	ASSPSPGTRQPQH
TRBJ1-3	TRBV5-1	NA	ASSSDGHSGNTIY
TRBJ2-2	TRBV7-9	NA	ASSAGTGELF
TRBJ2-3	TRBV6-6	NA	ASSSGQGRDTQY
TRBJ2-3	TRBV5-8	NA	ASSLTGHYTDTQY
TRBJ2-1	TRBV5-4	few	ASSPGLASYNEQF
TRBJ1-2	TRBV5-1	NA	ASRDSGGRSYGYT
TRBJ2-1	TRBV15	NA	ATSRDPGGTGYNEQF
TRBJ1-1	TRBV28	NA	ASSSIPQGDPEAF
TRBJ2-7	TRBV15	NA	ATSRGRVHEQY
TRBJ2-5	TRBV6-1	once	ASSEPYSSETQY
TRBJ1-2	TRBV28	NA	ASSSSLGGLWGYT
TRBJ2-7	TRBV6-5	NA	ASSNGVGEQY
TRBJ2-3	TRBV2	NA	ASGTSGSPPY
TRBJ1-5	TRBV12-5	few	ASGLVWEGDSQPQH
TRBJ2-1	TRBV7-6	NA	ASSLERYNEQF
TRBJ1-1	TRBV30	few	AWTLSTEAF
TRBJ1-1	TRBV13	many	ASSHRTGVMNTEAF
TRBJ2-5	TRBV9	once	ASSVSLANQETQY
TRBJ2-7	TRBV28	NA	ASRDSDDYEQY
TRBJ2-7	TRBV15	NA	ATSRVEGFSEQY
TRBJ1-1	TRBV6-6	NA	ASTLGRGTEAF
TRBJ2-7	TRBV29-1	NA	SVEDLEQGAGEQY
TRBJ2-7	TRBV19	NA	ASSRWRGLRASGRLAYEQY
TRBJ2-7	TRBV18	NA	ASSPPSASVEQY